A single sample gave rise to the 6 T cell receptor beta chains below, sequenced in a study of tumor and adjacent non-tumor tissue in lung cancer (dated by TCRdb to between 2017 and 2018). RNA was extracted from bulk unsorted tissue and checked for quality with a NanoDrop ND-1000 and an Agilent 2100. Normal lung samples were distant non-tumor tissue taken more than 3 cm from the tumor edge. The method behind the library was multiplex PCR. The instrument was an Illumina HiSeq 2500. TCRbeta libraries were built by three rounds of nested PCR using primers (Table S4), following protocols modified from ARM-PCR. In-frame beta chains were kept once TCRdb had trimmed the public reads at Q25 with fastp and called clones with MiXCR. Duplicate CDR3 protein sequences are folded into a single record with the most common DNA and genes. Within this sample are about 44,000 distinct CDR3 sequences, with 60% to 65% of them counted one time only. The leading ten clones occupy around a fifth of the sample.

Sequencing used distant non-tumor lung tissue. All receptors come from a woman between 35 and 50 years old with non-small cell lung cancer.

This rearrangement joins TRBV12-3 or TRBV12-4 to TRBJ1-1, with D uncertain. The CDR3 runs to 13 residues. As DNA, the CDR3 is TGTGGCACCTCCCCAGACCCGGGCACTGAAGCTTTCTTT. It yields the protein CGTSPDPGTEAFF.

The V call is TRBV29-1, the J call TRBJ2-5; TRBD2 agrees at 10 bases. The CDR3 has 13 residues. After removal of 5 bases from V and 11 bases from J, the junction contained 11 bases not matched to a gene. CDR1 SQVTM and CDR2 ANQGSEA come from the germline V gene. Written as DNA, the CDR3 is TGCAGCGTTCTAGCGGGAGCGCGGGAGTCTCAGTACTTC. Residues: CSVLAGARESQYF.

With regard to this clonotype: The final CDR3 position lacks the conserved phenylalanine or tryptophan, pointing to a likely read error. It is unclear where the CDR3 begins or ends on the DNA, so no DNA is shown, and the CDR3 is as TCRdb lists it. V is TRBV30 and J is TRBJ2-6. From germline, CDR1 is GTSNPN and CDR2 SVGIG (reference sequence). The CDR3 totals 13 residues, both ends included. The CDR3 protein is CAWGTSGANVMTI.

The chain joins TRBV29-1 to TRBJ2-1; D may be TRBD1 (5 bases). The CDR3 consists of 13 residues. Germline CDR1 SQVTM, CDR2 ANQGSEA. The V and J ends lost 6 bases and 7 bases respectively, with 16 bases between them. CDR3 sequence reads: CSVKRQGINEQFF. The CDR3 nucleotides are TGCAGCGTAAAACGGCAGGGCATAAATGAGCAGTTCTTC.

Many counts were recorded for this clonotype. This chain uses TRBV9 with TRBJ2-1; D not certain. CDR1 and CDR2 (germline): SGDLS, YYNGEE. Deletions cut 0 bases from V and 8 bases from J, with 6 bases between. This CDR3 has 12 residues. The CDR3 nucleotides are TGTGCCAGCAGCGTAGGGGGTGATGAGCAGTTCTTC. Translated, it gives CASSVGGDEQFF.

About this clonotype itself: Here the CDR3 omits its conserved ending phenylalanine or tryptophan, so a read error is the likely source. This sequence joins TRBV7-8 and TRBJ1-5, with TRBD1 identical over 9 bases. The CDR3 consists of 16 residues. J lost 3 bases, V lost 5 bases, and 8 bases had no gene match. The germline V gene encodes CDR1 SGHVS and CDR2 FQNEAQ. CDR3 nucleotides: TGTGCCAGCAGCCGACAGGGGGTTTATAACAATCAGCCCCAGCATTCT. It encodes CASSRQGVYNNQPQHS.